The text below deals with one TCR beta chain. Its specificity is unknown. In the authors' workflow: ImmunoSEQ sequences covered only the junction and lacked quality scores; filtering therefore differed. Clones were sequenced by immunoSEQ multiplex PCR, and TCRdb holds only the in-frame ones, with some missing. The V and J calls and clone size are taken from that table; D and trimming were inferred from the DNA. The sample has around 1,000,000 clones; 77% are singletons. The data originate from a study of shared clonotypes between healthy human individuals. Overall study results and limits: Naive subsets, compared against memory subsets, generally had larger estimated richness values. Four donors showed sharing of about 4.6% of naive CD4 clonotypes.

The ends were cut back, 0 bases at V and 0 bases at J, with 15 bases in the middle. This CDR3 is 17 amino acids long. Germline V gives CDR1 SGDLS, CDR2 YYNGEE. The source is a man aged 18-30 years in good health. Some clones in this sample may be carry-over from other donors' samples. The chain recombines TRBV9 with TRBJ1-1, with a weak D call TRBD1 (6 bases). Sequenced input: memory CD4+ T cells from PBMCs. Subset: CD45RA-negative fraction. CDR3 DNA sequence: TGTGCCAGCAGCGTAGGGGGGGCGCGGACGGTGAACACTGAAGCTTTCTTT. Protein: CASSVGGARTVNTEAFF.